This T cell receptor (beta chain) was captured in a study of blood T cell repertoires in COVID-19. Whole-study context: The United States, Italy and Spain supplied acute and convalescent COVID-19 samples. The analysed material was cDNA or gDNA that came from T cells, B-cell-depleted T cells, or PBMCs.

The CDR3 totals 12 residues. V was clipped by 6 bases and J by 7 bases, with 11 bases between them. Germline V gives CDR1 SEHNR, CDR2 FQNEAQ (reference sequence). Authors' methods: Reference gene primer amplification gave nucleated cell count estimates. Clones were sequenced by immunoSEQ multiplex PCR, and TCRdb holds only the in-frame ones, with some missing. From that table come the V and J calls and clone size; the DNA was used to work out D and trimming. This sample has under 70,000 clones; approximately 79% occur once, and the top ten carry roughly 18%. Specimen: peripheral blood. The TCR comes from a man aged 60-69 years with acute or convalescent COVID-19. The genes are TRBV7-9 and TRBJ2-3, with a weak D call TRBD2 (6 bases). This CDR3 reads CASSPWDYTQYF. In nucleotides, the CDR3 is TGTGCCAGCAGTCCTTGGGACTATACGCAGTATTTT.